This T cell receptor (beta chain) comes out of a study of blood T cell repertoires in COVID-19. Study in general: The analysed material was cDNA or gDNA that came from T cells, B-cell-depleted T cells, or PBMCs.

Under the authors' procedure: Quantification of nucleated cells was approximated via reference gene primer amplification. The assay was immunoSEQ multiplex PCR, and TCRdb's table has in-frame clones only and misses some. The DNA was the basis for D and trimming; V, J and clone size are from that table. The table shows about 68,000 clones, with approximately 86% occurring only once. Germline loops: CDR1 MGHDK, CDR2 SYGVNS. The length of the CDR3 is 13 residues. Trimming shortened V by 4 bases and J by 5 bases, and 11 bases separated the two germline ends. The gene calls are TRBV25-1 and TRBJ1-2, with D unclear. The specimen sequenced was peripheral blood. The receptor comes from a woman between 55 and 75 years old with acute or convalescent COVID-19. The CDR3 loop is CASSAPGWYGYTF. As DNA, the CDR3 is TGTGCCAGCAGTGCCCCGGGGTGGTATGGCTACACCTTC.